The 26 T cell receptor beta chains in this list originate from one sample, sequenced in a study of vaccination and CD4 T cells after COVID-19. Scientists ran DNA taken from cultured CD4+ T cells through the Oncomine TCR Beta short-read assay for sequencing. MiXCR, run by TCRdb on the PCR reads, gives a single entry per CDR3 protein. The table lists 8,500 to 13,000 distinct CDR3 sequences, approximately 40% of them singletons. Treatment meaning: roughly ten-day PBMC culture with coronavirus spike peptide pools or control peptides (ViraFEST assay). These TCRs are of unknown antigen specificity. The specimen comprised CD4+ T cells from blood, cultured in vitro, sampled after SARS-CoV-2 vaccination. The receptor source for this set is a human donor who had recovered from COVID-19.

This chain uses TRBV27 with TRBJ1-5; possibly TRBD1 for D (5 bases). This CDR3 contains 16 residues. Trimming took 5 bases from V and 1 from J, leaving 15 bases between them. CDR1 and CDR2 (germline): MNHEY, SMNVEV (reference sequence). CDR3 in amino acids: CASSRTTALSNQPQHF. CDR3 bases: TGTGCCAGCAGTCGAACGACAGCCCTGAGCAATCAGCCCCAGCATTTT.

This clonotype occurred a few times. V gene TRBV7-2 combines with J gene TRBJ2-5; TRBD2 agrees at 7 bases. The CDR3 loop spans 13 amino acids. Germline-derived CDR1 and CDR2 are SGHTA and FQGNSA. V lost 10 bases, J lost 7 bases, and 12 bases stayed unmatched. CDR3 coding DNA: TGTGCCACCCGGGGGGACCTCCGGGGGACCCAGTACTTC. Translated, it gives CATRGDLRGTQYF.

This clonotype appeared a few times. CDR3 sequence reads: CSAETGANYEQYF. CDR3 sequence (DNA): TGCAGTGCCGAAACGGGAGCCAACTACGAGCAGTACTTC. The J gene is TRBJ2-7, the V gene TRBV20-1, with D tentatively TRBD2 (6 bases). This CDR3 comprises 13 residues. V lost 6 bases, J lost 3 bases, and 15 bases lay in between. Per the germline V gene, CDR1 is DFQATT and CDR2 is SNEGSKA (reference sequence).

The chain recombines TRBV6-5 with TRBJ1-1, with D perhaps TRBD1 (6 bases). The V gene lost 2 bases and the J gene lost 0 bases, with 13 bases spanning the gap. The CDR3 is 16 amino acids. Germline lookup yields CDR1 MNHEY and CDR2 SVGAGI. Here the CDR3 reads CASSYGGARVNTEAFF. CDR3 sequence (DNA): TGTGCCAGCAGTTACGGGGGGGCCAGAGTGAACACTGAAGCTTTCTTT.

This chain joins TRBV29-1 and TRBJ1-2, with TRBD1 as a possible D gene (5 bases). There are 14 residues in the CDR3. The V and J ends lost 2 bases and 2 bases respectively, with 12 bases between them. In germline, CDR1 is SQVTM, CDR2 ANQGSEA. In nucleotides, the CDR3 is TGCAGCGTTGAATTGACAGCGGAAAACTATGGCTACACCTTC. It translates to CSVELTAENYGYTF.

This clonotype is termed medium-sized. This chain links TRBV7-2 with TRBJ2-5; D call uncertain. The germline CDR1 and CDR2 sequences are SGHTA and FQGNSA. The CDR3 has 13 residues. Trimming removed 5 bases at V and 5 bases at J, with 12 bases between. CDR3 nucleotides: TGTGCCAGCAGCCCCGGCTCTCTTGAGACCCAGTACTTC. Translation: CASSPGSLETQYF.

The sample holds a few counts of this clonotype. At one end the junction does not follow the germline gene, possibly because of a read error. The rearrangement uses TRBV5-4 and TRBJ1-2, with D possibly matching TRBD1 (5 bases). Germline V gene sequence: CDR1 SGHNT, CDR2 YYREEE (reference sequence). The CDR3 loop spans 15 amino acids. The CDR3 loop reads CASSLDQGLNYGYTF. The CDR3, as DNA: TGTGCTAGCAGCTTGGATCAGGGACTTAACTATGGCTACACCTTC.

CDR3 loop: CASSPRTLMAEAFF. The CDR3 region has the DNA TGTGCCAGTAGTCCACGGACCCTAATGGCTGAAGCTTTCTTT. The chain is built from TRBV19 and TRBJ1-1, with D hard to call. This CDR3 has 14 residues. CDR1 is LNHDA, CDR2 SQIVND, per germline (reference sequence). V shed 5 bases and J shed 6 bases, with 16 bases lying between them.

A few counts support this clonotype. The J gene is TRBJ1-2, the V gene TRBV7-9; TRBD1 matches 8 bases. This CDR3 spans 14 amino acids. Trimming at V came to 4 bases and at J to 8 bases, leaving 9 bases not matched to a gene. The germline gives CDR1 SEHNR, CDR2 FQNEAQ (reference sequence). Here the CDR3 DNA reads TGTGCCAGCAGCTCCGGATCGGGACAGGCGGGCTACACCTTC. It encodes CASSSGSGQAGYTF.

In its sample, this clonotype was seen a few times. The gene calls are TRBV6-1 and TRBJ2-3; TRBD2 agrees at 11 bases. J gave up 0 bases and V 8 bases, and 7 bases lay outside the gene matches. The CDR3 contains 16 residues. In germline, CDR1 is MNHNS, CDR2 SASEGT. The DNA for the CDR3 is TGTGCCAGCCGACTAGCGGGAACTACTAGCACAGATACGCAGTATTTT. Amino acid sequence: CASRLAGTTSTDTQYF.

This clonotype counts as medium-sized. The chain has TRBV7-2 and TRBJ2-1, with D maybe TRBD2 (5 bases). The CDR3 has 14 residues. Germline V gene sequence: CDR1 SGHTA, CDR2 FQGNSA. V lost 5 bases and J lost 5, with 13 bases in between. The DNA for the CDR3 is TGTGCCAGCAGCCTCGGCGGGCGCAACAATGAGCAGTTCTTC. This encodes CASSLGGRNNEQFF.

In this sample, this clonotype turned up a few times. The V and J genes are TRBV19 and TRBJ2-7; D unclear. The CDR3 totals 15 residues. CDR1 and CDR2 from the germline V gene are LNHDA and SQIVND (reference sequence). Trimming cost V 7 bases and J 0 bases, with 16 bases left between them. CDR3 loop: CASTPSGRTSYEQYF. The CDR3 DNA reads as TGTGCCAGTACTCCGTCGGGCAGGACCTCCTACGAGCAGTACTTC.

This clonotype appeared a few times. The gene calls are TRBV21-1 and TRBJ1-5. TRBV21-1 is a listed pseudogene. This CDR3 spans 12 amino acids. The CDR3 reads CASSKGQQPQHF. The DNA of the CDR3 is TGTGCCAGCAGCAAAGGTCAACAGCCCCAGCATTTT.

The chain is built from TRBV11-2 and TRBJ1-5, with unresolved D. Per the germline V gene, CDR1 is SGHAT and CDR2 is FQNNGV. The length of the CDR3 is 13 residues. Trimming left V 2 bases short and J 4 bases short, with 6 bases between. CDR3 sequence (DNA): TGTGCCAGCAGCTTAACGCAGAATCAGCCCCAGCATTTT. This translates into CASSLTQNQPQHF.

This clonotype was seen only a few times. The gene calls are TRBV15 and TRBJ1-2; the D is unclear. V was cut by 2 bases and J by 8 bases, with 24 bases left in between. CDR1 and CDR2 from the germline V gene are LNHNV and YYDKDF (reference sequence). CDR3 length equals 17 residues. Here the CDR3 DNA reads TGTGCCACCAGCAGATCCAGTCTGGCCGGCTCGAGGACGGGCTACACCTTC. Translation gives CATSRSSLAGSRTGYTF.

This chain uses TRBV5-6 with TRBJ1-2; D remains ambiguous. This CDR3 is built from 17 residues. The V end was cut by 4 bases, the J end by 2 bases, with 21 bases between. The V gene's germline CDR1 is SGHDT and CDR2 YYEEEE. DNA of the CDR3: TGTGCCAGCAGCCCCAGGACCCGGGGTAATAAGAACTATGGCTACACCTTC. It is translated as CASSPRTRGNKNYGYTF.

This clonotype was seen just once. This chain uses TRBV2 with TRBJ2-7; D remains ambiguous. Looked up from germline, CDR1 is SNHLY and CDR2 is FYNNEI. This CDR3 region has 16 residues. V was cut by 5 bases and J by 5 bases, with 22 bases left in between. The CDR3 region is CASSPSGVLLDHEQYF. In nucleotides, the CDR3 is TGTGCCAGCAGTCCTTCAGGTGTACTGCTCGACCACGAGCAGTACTTC.

This clonotype has just a few counts. The CDR3: CASSNRNTEAFF. CDR3 DNA: TGTGCCAGCAGTAACCGGAACACTGAAGCTTTCTTT. This sequence joins TRBV7-3 and TRBJ1-1; no reliable D call. Deletions cut 6 bases from V and 1 base from J, with 6 bases between. CDR3 size: 12 residues. The germline gives CDR1 SGHTA, CDR2 FQGTGA.

In this sample, this clonotype turned up a few times. This chain uses TRBV20-1 with TRBJ2-1, with 9 bases aligning to TRBD2. Germline assignment: CDR1 DFQATT and CDR2 SNEGSKA (reference sequence). Trimming took 1 base from V and 7 from J; bases not matched to a gene: 8. This CDR3 has 15 amino acids. The CDR3 region has the DNA TGCAGTGCTAGAGTCGGGACTAGCTACTCGAATGAGCAGTTCTTC. Its translation: CSARVGTSYSNEQFF.

This clonotype occurred a few times. The chain has TRBV12-3 or TRBV12-4 and TRBJ1-2; the match to TRBD1 covers 7 bases. The CDR3 loop spans 14 amino acids. V shed 7 bases, J shed 0 bases, and the junction held 5 bases outside the gene matches. The CDR3 spells CASNGQAANYGYTF. DNA for the CDR3: TGTGCCAGCAATGGACAGGCAGCTAACTATGGCTACACCTTC.

This clonotype counts as large. The chain recombines TRBV6-5 with TRBJ1-2; D unresolved. CDR3 length: 16 amino acids. CDR1 is MNHEY and CDR2 is SVGAGI in the germline V gene. V was cut by 2 bases and J by 8 bases, with 21 bases left in between. CDR3 sequence reads: CASSYVQRVILGGYTF. The CDR3 DNA is TGTGCCAGCAGTTACGTGCAACGTGTGATACTGGGAGGCTACACCTTC.

This chain's CDR3 is CASSPRGGRRQETQYF. As DNA, the CDR3 is TGTGCCAGCAGCCCACGGGGGGGAAGGCGACAAGAGACCCAGTACTTC. The chain joins TRBV7-3 to TRBJ2-5; 8 bases line up with TRBD2. Trimming removed 5 bases from V and 2 bases from J; junction bases left unmatched: 10. Germline loops: CDR1 SGHTA, CDR2 FQGTGA. The CDR3 consists of 16 residues.

The table lists this clonotype with a count of one. V is TRBV7-2 and J is TRBJ2-1; TRBD2 matches 10 bases. J was trimmed by 4 bases and V by 1 base; bases with no gene match: 4. The CDR3 runs to 16 residues. Germline-derived CDR1 and CDR2 are SGHTA and FQGNSA. For the CDR3, the DNA is TGTGCCAGCAGCTTAGTTGCGGGACTAGCGTACAATGAGCAGTTCTTC. This encodes CASSLVAGLAYNEQFF.

This clonotype showed up just a few times. CDR3 DNA sequence: TGCAGTGCTAGATCAACGACAGGGTACAATGAAAAACTGTTTTTT. It translates to CSARSTTGYNEKLFF. The genes are TRBV20-1 and TRBJ1-4, with 7 nucleotides matching TRBD1. This CDR3 is built from 15 residues. The V gene's germline CDR1 is DFQATT and CDR2 SNEGSKA (reference sequence). With 2 bases clipped from V and 5 bases from J, the junction kept 8 bases outside the gene matches.

This clonotype came up a few times. In DNA form, the CDR3 reads TGTGCCAGCAGCTTAACAGGGTACAATTCACCCCTCCACTTT. Translated: CASSLTGYNSPLHF. The J gene is TRBJ1-6, the V gene TRBV7-3; D not certain. Germline CDR1 SGHTA, CDR2 FQGTGA. This CDR3 is 14 amino acids long. The germline V and J ends were trimmed by 0 bases and 7 bases, with 7 bases remaining between them.

There are a few counts of this clonotype. V gene TRBV27 combines with J gene TRBJ2-3; TRBD2 might be the D (6 bases). V lost 3 bases to trimming and J lost 6 bases, with 19 bases between them. The CDR3 covers 16 residues. Germline assignment: CDR1 MNHEY and CDR2 SMNVEV (reference sequence). CDR3 nucleotide sequence: TGTGCCAGCAGTTTTCTCTCGGAGGGCCTGCCGGATACGCAGTATTTT. Translation: CASSFLSEGLPDTQYF.